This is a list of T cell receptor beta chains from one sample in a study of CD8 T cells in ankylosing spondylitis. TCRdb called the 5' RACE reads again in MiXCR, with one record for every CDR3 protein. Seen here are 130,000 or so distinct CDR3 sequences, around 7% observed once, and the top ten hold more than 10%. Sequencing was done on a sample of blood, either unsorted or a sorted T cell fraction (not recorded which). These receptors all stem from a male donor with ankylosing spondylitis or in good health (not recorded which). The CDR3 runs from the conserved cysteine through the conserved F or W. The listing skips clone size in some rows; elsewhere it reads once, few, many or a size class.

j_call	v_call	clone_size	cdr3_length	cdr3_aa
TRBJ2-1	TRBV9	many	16	CASSVEGGRPPNEQFF
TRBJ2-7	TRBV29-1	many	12	CSVRGQPYEQYF
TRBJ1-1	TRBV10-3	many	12	CAIGRAATEAFF
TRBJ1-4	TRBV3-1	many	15	CASSHLDGINEKLFF
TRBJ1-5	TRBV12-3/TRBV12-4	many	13	CASSGPGAWPQHF
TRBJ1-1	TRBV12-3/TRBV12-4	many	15	CASSLNPAGNTEAFF
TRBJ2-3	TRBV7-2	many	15	CASTPWGEGADTQYF
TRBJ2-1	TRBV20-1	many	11	CSAEVVNEQFF
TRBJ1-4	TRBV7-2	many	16	CASSLSPTSTNEKLFF
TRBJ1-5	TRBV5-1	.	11	CASREVRPQRF
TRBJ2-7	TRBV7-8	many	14	CASSLLGIEDEQYF
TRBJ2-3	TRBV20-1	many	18	CSARNTLAGGSVADTQYF
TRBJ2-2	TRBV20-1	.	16	CCARWGIAGVTGELFF
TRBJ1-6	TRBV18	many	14	CASHPGGPNSPLHF
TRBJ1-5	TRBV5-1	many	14	CASSRDRGRQPQHF
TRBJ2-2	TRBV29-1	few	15	CSAVISGRELGELFF
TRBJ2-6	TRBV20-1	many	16	CSASLQFLSGANVLTF
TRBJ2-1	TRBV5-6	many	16	CASSLVRDRDRDEQFF
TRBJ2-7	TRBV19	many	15	CASSLTSGGIYEQYF
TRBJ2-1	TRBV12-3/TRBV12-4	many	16	CASGSRGGSGANEQFF
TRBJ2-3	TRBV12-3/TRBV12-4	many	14	CASTQQGSTDTQYF
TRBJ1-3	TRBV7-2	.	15	CASSLGSDSGNTIYF
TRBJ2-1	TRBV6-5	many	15	CASSYNGGNVYEQFF
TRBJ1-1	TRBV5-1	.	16	CASVLIPGQGSEEAFF
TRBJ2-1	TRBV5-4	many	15	CASRPGGELYNEQFF
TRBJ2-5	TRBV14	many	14	CASSQWSGQETQYF
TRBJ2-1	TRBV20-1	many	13	CSATSGSITEQFF
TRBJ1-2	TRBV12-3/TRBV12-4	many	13	CASSQRDNYGYTF
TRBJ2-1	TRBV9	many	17	CASSASGTSGSYNEQFF
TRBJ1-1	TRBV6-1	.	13	CASSGTVNTEAFF
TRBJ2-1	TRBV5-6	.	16	CASSLAGTETYREQFF
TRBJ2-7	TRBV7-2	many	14	CASSAGDRTYEQYF
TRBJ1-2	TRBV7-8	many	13	CASSHREDDGYTF
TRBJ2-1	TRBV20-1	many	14	CSARLAGGVNEQFF
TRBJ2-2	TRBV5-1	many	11	CASSQSGELFF
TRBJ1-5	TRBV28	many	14	CASSRTGEMRPQHF
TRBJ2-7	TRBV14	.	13	CASSQASLYEQYF
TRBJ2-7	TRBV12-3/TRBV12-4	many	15	CASSPRLAADPEQYF
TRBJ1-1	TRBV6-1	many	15	CASSPSGAVDTEAFF
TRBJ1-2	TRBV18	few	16	CASSPPGQLGVSGYTF
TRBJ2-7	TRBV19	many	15	CASRKVSGENYEQYF
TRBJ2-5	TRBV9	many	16	CASSPIAVEGKETQYF
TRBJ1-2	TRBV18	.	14	CASSPPEAIYGYTF
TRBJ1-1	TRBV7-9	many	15	CASSWYMTGPTEAFF
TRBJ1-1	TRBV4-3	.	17	CASSHLKRGGLSTEAFF
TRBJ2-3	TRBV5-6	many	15	CASSLGTGGSDTQYF
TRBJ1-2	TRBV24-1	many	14	CATSDLGGNYGYTF
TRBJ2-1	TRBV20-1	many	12	CSASLGRQEQFF
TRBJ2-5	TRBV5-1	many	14	CASSLQGSQETQYF
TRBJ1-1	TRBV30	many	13	CAWSIAGGAWAFF
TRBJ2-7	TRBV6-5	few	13	CASSYGRTYEQYF
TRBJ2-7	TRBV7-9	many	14	CASSLVLLSDEQYF
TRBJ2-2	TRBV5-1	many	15	CASSTGGRSTGELFF
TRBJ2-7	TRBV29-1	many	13	CSVVGQGAYEQYF